This T cell receptor (beta chain) was obtained from a study of CD8 T cells in Susac syndrome. Germline V gene data show CDR1 as SNHLY and CDR2 as FYNNEI. The CDR3 contains 14 residues. Trimming removed 6 bases at V and 1 base at J, with 10 bases between. The authors reverse transcribed 0.5 to 1 ug RNA with random hexamers. Via MiXCR, TCRdb re-called the immunoSEQ multiplex PCR reads, giving one row per CDR3 protein. The repertoire includes about 22,000 distinct CDR3 sequences, about 92% of them detected once, and roughly 0.25% sits in the top ten. Sequencing was performed on CD8+ T cells from PBMCs. This receptor was obtained from a human donor in good health. The chain couples TRBV2 to TRBJ2-1; a weak D match, TRBD2 (5 bases). The CDR3 bases are TGTGCCAGCAGGAGGACTGAGTCCTACAATGAGCAGTTCTTC. It translates to CASRRTESYNEQFF.